In its sample, the clone carrying this T cell receptor beta chain was seen once. These data come from a study of blood T cell repertoires in COVID-19. Followed longitudinally, the Seattle patients had been enrolled during active infection. The germline V and J ends were trimmed by 3 bases and 5 bases, with 4 bases remaining between them. This CDR3 is 12 amino acids long. From germline, CDR1 is SEHNR and CDR2 FQNEAQ (reference sequence). Here immunoSEQ multiplex PCR was the method, and the copy in TCRdb shows in-frame clones only, minus some. The table includes roughly 140,000 clones, around 85% detected once.

This chain connects TRBV7-9 to TRBJ1-4; no reliable D call. The receptor was derived from a woman aged 55-70 years with COVID-19, enrolled during active disease. What was sequenced was peripheral blood. The CDR3 nucleotides are TGTGCCAGCAGCTTTTCGAATGAAAAACTGTTTTTT. Protein: CASSFSNEKLFF.